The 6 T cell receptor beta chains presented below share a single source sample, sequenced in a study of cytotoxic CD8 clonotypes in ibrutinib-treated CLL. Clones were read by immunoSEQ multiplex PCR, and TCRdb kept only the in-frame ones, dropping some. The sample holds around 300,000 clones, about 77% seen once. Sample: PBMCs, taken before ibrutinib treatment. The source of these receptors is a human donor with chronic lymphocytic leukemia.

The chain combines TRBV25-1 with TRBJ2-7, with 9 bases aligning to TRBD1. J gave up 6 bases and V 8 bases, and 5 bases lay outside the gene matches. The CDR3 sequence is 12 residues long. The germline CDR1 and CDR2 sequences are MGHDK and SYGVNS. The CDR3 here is CASATGGGEQYF. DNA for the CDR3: TGTGCCAGCGCCACAGGGGGCGGCGAGCAGTACTTC.

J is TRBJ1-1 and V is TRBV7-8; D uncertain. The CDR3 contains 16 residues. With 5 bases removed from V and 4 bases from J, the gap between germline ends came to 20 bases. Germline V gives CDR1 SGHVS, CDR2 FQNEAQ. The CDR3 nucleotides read TGTGCCAGCAGCCCGGCCGCCTGGGGTGGCAGCACTGAAGCTTTCTTT. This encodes CASSPAAWGGSTEAFF.

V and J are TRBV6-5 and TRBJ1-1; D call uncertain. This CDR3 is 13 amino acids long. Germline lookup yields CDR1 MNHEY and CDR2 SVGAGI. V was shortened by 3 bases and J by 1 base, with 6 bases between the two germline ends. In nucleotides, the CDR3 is TGTGCCAGCAGTTATCAAAAGAACACTGAAGCTTTCTTT. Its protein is CASSYQKNTEAFF.

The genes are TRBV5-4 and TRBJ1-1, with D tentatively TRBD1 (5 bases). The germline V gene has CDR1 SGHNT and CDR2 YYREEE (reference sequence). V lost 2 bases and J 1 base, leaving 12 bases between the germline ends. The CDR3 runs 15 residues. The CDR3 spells CASSFGQLKNTEAFF. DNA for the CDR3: TGTGCCAGCAGCTTTGGACAACTTAAGAACACTGAAGCTTTCTTT. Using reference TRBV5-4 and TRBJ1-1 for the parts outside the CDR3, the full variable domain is ETGVTQSPTHLIKTRGQQVTLRCSSQSGHNTVSWYQQALGQGPQFIFQYYREEENGRGNFPPRFSGLQFPNYSSELNVNALELDDSALYLCASSFGQLKNTEAFFGQGTRLTVV.

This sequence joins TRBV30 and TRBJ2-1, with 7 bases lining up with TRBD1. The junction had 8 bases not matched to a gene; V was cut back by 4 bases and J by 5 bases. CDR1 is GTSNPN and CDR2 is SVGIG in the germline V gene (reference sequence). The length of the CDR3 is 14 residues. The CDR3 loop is CAWTRDSPNNEQFF. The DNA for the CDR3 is TGTGCCTGGACCAGGGACAGTCCAAACAATGAGCAGTTCTTC.

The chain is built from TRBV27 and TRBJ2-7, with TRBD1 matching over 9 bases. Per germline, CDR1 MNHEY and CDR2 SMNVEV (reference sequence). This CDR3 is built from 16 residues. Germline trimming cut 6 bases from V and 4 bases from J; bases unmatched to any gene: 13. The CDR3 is CASSPSVGQGLYEQYF. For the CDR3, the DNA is TGTGCCAGCAGCCCGTCGGTTGGACAGGGGTTGTACGAGCAGTACTTC.